Sequencing of this TCR beta chain was carried out in a study of regulatory T cells in long-lasting Graves disease. Study-level results: Having few samples may have compromised the accuracy. Tissue studied was limited to peripheral blood, excluding thyroid tissue.

According to the study, TCR beta libraries were built with iRepertoire HTBI primers and CDR3-region Arm-PCR. TCRdb redid the calling of the multiplex PCR reads with MiXCR, one entry per CDR3 protein. Here the sample spans roughly 450,000 distinct CDR3 sequences, 23% being singletons. Time point meaning: persistent/refractory GD, antithyroid drugs over 5 years with positive TRAb. PBMCs were the source of the RNA used for TCR sequencing. Notes on this clonotype: The antigen remains unidentified.

The sample consisted of peripheral blood mononuclear cells (PBMCs), taken when the disease was refractory, from a patient treated with antithyroid drugs. The receptor comes from a female donor with Graves disease.

CDR3 sequence (DNA): TGTGCCAGCAGCACCTCGTTGGGGGCAAATCAGCCCCAGCATTTT. Translating gives CASSTSLGANQPQHF. The chain carries TRBV5-6 and TRBJ1-5; D might be TRBD1 (6 bases). Germline V lookup: CDR1 SGHDT, CDR2 YYEEEE. Trimming removed 4 bases at V and 4 bases at J, with 15 bases between. The length of the CDR3 is 15 residues.